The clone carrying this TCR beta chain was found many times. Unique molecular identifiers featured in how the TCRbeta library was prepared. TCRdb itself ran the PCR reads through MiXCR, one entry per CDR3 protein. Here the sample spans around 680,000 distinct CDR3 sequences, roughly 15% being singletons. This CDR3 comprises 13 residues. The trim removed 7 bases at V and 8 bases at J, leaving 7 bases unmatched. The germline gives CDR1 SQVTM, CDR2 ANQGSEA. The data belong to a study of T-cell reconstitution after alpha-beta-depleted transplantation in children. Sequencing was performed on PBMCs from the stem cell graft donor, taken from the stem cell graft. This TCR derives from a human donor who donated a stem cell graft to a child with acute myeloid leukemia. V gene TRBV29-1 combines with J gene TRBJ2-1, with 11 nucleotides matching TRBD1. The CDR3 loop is CSGSPGQGDEQFF. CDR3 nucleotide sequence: TGCAGCGGGTCTCCGGGACAGGGGGATGAGCAGTTCTTC.